The clone carrying this T cell receptor (beta chain) was observed a few times. TCRdb reprocessed the RT-PCR reads via MiXCR and lists one record per CDR3 protein. The sample lists 610,000 or so distinct CDR3 sequences, 14% occurring once. The data were taken from a study of response to subunit inactivated influenza vaccine. V dropped 6 bases and J dropped 2 bases, with 13 bases sitting between them. Germline values: CDR1 DFQATT, CDR2 SNEGSKA (reference sequence). This CDR3 comprises 13 residues. The receptor comes from a man in his fifties or sixties who received an inactivated influenza vaccine. V and J are TRBV20-1 and TRBJ2-5; perhaps D is TRBD1 or TRBD2 (5 bases each). This specimen was PBMCs from blood, taken roughly 12 days after vaccination. This chain's CDR3 is CSAHDYRQETQYF. CDR3 in DNA: TGCAGTGCCCATGACTACAGGCAAGAGACCCAGTACTTC.